This TCR beta chain was documented in a study of T cell responses to AZD1222 COVID-19 vaccine. Assay: immunoSEQ multiplex PCR; the TCRdb copy retains only in-frame clones and omits some. The profile shows fewer than 130,000 clones, just under 95% of them singletons. On this clone itself: Its antigen is not identified.

The germline gives CDR1 LNHDA, CDR2 SQIVND (reference sequence). The CDR3 runs 13 residues. Trimming took off 1 base at V and 3 bases at J, with 7 bases between the two ends. Findings and caveats of the study: Repertoires were collected only later (after the peak T cell response had occurred).

This specimen consisted of peripheral blood, obtained on day 0 of AZD1222 vaccination. V and J are TRBV19 and TRBJ2-7; the D is unclear. The receptor was derived from an adult in good health. Here the CDR3 DNA reads TGTGCCAGTAGTATAGGACAAATCTACGAGCAGTACTTC. Translation gives CASSIGQIYEQYF.